Sequencing of this T cell receptor (beta chain) was carried out in a study of T-cell reconstitution after alpha-beta-depleted transplantation in children. The CDR3 has 16 amino acids. Unique molecular identifiers were incorporated during preparation of the TCRbeta library. TCRdb recomputed calls from the PCR reads with MiXCR, one row per CDR3 protein. The sample includes roughly 610,000 distinct CDR3 sequences, under 12% of them seen just once. This specimen consisted of PBMCs from the stem cell graft donor, obtained from the stem cell graft. The sequence derives from a human donor who donated a stem cell graft to a child with acute myeloid leukemia. The genes are TRBV21-1 and TRBJ1-5. TRBV21-1 is shown as a pseudogene. CDR3 loop: CASSKTLRRVNQPQHF. CDR3 in DNA: TGTGCCAGCAGCAAAACCCTTAGAAGGGTCAATCAGCCCCAGCATTTT.